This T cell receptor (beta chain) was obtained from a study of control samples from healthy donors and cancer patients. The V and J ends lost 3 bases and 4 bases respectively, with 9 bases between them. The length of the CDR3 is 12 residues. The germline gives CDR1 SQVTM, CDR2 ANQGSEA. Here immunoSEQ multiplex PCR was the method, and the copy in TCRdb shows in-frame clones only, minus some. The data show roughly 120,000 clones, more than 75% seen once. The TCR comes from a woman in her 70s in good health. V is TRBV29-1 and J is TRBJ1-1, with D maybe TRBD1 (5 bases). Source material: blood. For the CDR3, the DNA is TGCAGCGTTGACAGGGAAGGCACTGAAGCTTTCTTT. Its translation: CSVDREGTEAFF.